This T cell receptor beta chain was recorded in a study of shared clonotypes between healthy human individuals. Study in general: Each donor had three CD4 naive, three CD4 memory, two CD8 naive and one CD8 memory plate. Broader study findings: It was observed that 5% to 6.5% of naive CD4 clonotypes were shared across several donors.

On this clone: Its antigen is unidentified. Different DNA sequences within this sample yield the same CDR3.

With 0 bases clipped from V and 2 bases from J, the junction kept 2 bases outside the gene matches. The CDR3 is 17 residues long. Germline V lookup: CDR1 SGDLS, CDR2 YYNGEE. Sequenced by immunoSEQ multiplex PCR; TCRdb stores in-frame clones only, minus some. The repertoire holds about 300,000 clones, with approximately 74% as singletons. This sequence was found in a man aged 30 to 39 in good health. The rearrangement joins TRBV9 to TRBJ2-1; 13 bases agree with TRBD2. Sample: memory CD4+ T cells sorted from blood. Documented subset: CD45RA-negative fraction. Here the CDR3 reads CASSVATSGRPYNEQFF. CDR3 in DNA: TGTGCCAGCAGCGTAGCGACTAGCGGGAGGCCCTACAATGAGCAGTTCTTC.